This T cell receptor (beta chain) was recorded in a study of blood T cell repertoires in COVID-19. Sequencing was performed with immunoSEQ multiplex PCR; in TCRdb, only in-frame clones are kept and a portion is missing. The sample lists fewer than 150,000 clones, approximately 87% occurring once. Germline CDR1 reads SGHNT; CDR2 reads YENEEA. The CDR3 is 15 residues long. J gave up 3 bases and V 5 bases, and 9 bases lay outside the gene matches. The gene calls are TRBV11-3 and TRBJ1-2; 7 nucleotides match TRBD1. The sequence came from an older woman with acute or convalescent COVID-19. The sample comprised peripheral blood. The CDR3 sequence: CASSPATGWDYGYTF. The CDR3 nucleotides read TGTGCCAGCAGCCCAGCGACAGGGTGGGACTATGGCTACACCTTC. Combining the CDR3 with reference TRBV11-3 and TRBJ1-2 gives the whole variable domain EAGVVQSPRYKIIEKKQPVAFWCNPISGHNTLYWYLQNLGQGPELLIRYENEEAVDDSQLPKDRFSAERLKGVDSTLKIQPAELGDSAVYLCASSPATGWDYGYTFGSGTRLTVV.